This TCR beta chain derives from a study of cytotoxic CD8 clonotypes in ibrutinib-treated CLL. The wider study: Recorded responses included approximately 25 partial and 2 complete; following median about 68 months, approximately 15 stayed remitted and around 12 progressed. Productive templates averaged approximately 260,000 per sample, and productive rearrangements 90,000 to 95,000.

The CDR3 consists of 16 residues. Notes on the study in general: Rare overall, public clonotypes shrank or held steady under therapy.

TCRdb's table, derived via immunoSEQ multiplex PCR, lists solely in-frame clones and lacks some. The table includes 130,000 to 150,000 clones, 75% to 95% detected once. As to this clone: Its antigen is as yet unknown.

The TCR sequence derives from a human donor with chronic lymphocytic leukemia. The material sequenced was PBMCs, taken after 12 months of ibrutinib treatment. The J gene is TRBJ2-7, the V gene TRBV21-1; TRBD2, the D gene given by the table, was not confirmed from the DNA. TRBV21-1 is a documented pseudogene. CDR3 protein: CASSNGLAGPSYEQYF. CDR3 in DNA: TGTGCCAGCAGCAACGGACTAGCGGGACCCTCCTACGAGCAGTACTTC.